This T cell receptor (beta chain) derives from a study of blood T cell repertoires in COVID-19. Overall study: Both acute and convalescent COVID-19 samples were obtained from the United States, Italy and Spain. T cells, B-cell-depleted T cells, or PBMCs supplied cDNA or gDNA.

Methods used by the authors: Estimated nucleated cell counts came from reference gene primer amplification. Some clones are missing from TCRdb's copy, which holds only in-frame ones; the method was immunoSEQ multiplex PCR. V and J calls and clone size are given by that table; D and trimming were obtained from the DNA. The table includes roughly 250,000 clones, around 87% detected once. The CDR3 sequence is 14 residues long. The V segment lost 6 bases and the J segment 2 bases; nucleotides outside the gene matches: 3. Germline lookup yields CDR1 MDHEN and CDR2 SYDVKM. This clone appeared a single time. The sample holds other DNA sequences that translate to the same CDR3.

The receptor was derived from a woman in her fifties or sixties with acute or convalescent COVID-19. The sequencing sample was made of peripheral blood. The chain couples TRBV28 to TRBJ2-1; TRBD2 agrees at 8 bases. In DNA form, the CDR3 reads TGTGCCAGCAGGAGCGGGAGTACCTACAATGAGCAGTTCTTC. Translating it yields CASRSGSTYNEQFF.